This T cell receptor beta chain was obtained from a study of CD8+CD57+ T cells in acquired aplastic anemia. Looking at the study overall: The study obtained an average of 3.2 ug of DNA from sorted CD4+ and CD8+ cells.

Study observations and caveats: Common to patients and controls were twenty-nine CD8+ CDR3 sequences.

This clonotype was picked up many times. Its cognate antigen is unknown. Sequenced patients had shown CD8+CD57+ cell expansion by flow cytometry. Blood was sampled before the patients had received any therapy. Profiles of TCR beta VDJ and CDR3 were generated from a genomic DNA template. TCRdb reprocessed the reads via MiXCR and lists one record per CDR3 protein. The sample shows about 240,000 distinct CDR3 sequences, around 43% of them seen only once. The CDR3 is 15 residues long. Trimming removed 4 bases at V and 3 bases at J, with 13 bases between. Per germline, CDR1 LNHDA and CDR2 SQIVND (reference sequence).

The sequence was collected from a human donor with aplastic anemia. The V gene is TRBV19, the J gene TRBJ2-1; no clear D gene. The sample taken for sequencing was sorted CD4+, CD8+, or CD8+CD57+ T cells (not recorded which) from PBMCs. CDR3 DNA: TGTGCCAGTAGTACTTCCAACACGCTCTACAATGAGCAGTTCTTC. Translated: CASSTSNTLYNEQFF. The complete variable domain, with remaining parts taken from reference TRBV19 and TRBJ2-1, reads DGGITQSPKYLFRKEGQNVTLSCEQNLNHDAMYWYRQDPGQGLRLIYYSQIVNDFQKGDIAEGYSVSREKKESFPLTVTSAQKNPTAFYLCASSTSNTLYNEQFFGPGTRLTVL.